The TCR beta chain described here comes from a study of graft-versus-host responses after intestinal transplantation (TCRdb year 2021). Regarding the complete study: The transplants that recipients got were multivisceral, liver-intestinal, or isolated intestinal. After intestinal transplantation, graft-versus-host and host-versus-graft alloreactive T cell clones were followed in the graft, circulation and bone marrow using bulk TCR-beta CDR3 sequencing. Alloreactive clones were identified by sequencing pre-transplant mixed lymphocyte reaction products and comparing them with unstimulated pre-transplant donor and recipient T cells. Instead of going to the commercial service, samples from a few later patients were sequenced in-house on an Illumina MiSeq and processed with MiXCR. Every recipient was given anti-thymocyte globulin induction, followed by 2 to 4 years of maintenance tacrolimus and steroids. Donor T cell macrochimerism was defined as a peak of at least 4% donor T cells among recipient peripheral blood mononuclear cells. Of the 20 to 25 intestinal transplant recipients enrolled in the cohort, one of whom was a retransplant, a few patients without pretransplant specimens were excluded.

Library construction relied on the immunoSEQ multiplex PCR assay. For most patients, genomic DNA was isolated using the Qiagen DNeasy Blood and Tissue Kit and was shipped frozen to Adaptive Biotechnologies for TCR sequencing. For most patients, genomic DNA was subjected to high-throughput TCR-beta CDR3 sequencing by Adaptive Biotechnologies. The source study handled its data this way. TCR sequencing data were retrieved from Adaptive's ImmunoSEQ software for about 17 patients, whereas a few other patients were processed with MiXCR and VDJtools. CD4 versus CD8 sorting errors were corrected by removing sequences found in both subsets at a frequency ratio below 5:1. CDR3 nucleotide sequences shared between donor and recipient were removed because their origin could not be assigned. To count as alloreactive, a clone needed at least 2-fold expansion over unstimulated cells and a minimum CFSE-low frequency of 0.002% (template counts) or 0.001% (read counts). A clone was considered mappable if detected in the sequenced pre-transplant spleen, lymph node, or MLR CFSE-low populations of the donor or recipient. The cumulative frequency of alloreactive clones was calculated as a percentage of all sequences, weighted by copy number. Here the immuneACCESS table is served through TCRdb, limited to in-frame sequences with V and J called. Missing clones are a known gap in these copies; in checked studies unresolved V genes cover under half, and the rest lacks a known reason. V, J and clone size were drawn from that table, and D and trimming were deduced from the DNA. Recorded for this sample are 60,000 to 80,000 clones; less than 95% of them occurred a single time. Under 1.5% of the sample is in the top ten clones.

The study at large found these results: High GvH to HvG T cell clonal ratios were observed in the allografts of patients with donor T cell macrochimerism. Early after transplant, declines in HvG clones were associated with peak levels of circulating GvH clones. Conclusions were limited by the relatively low number and heterogeneity of intestinal transplant patients. GvH clones were detected in recipient bone marrow, and some of these GvH clones were observed earlier in ileal mucosa or blood, consistent with an intestinal mucosal origin.

Per the publication, the time point label means: cells obtained before transplantation from donor or recipient. CD3+CD4+ and CD3+CD8+ populations were FACS-sorted from unstimulated pre-transplant donor and recipient cells taken from spleen or lymph nodes. V is trimmed back by 10 bases and J by 5 bases, and the junction contains 7 bases that no gene match accounts for. The germline V gene provides CDR1 SNHLY and CDR2 FYNNEI. The CDR3 measures 13 amino acids from cysteine to phenylalanine. Kept here is only the CDR3 DNA, which spans 39 bases and is read in frame from base 1. As for this clone: The target of this receptor is not known. Base qualities are missing; no much larger clone stands one base away.

The source material was unstimulated CD8+ T cells sorted from spleen or lymph node cells, sampled before intestinal transplant. This TCR derives from a human donor who received an intestinal transplant. The chain is encoded by TRBV2 joined to TRBJ1-4, with TRBD1 identical over 7 junction bases. The sequence in DNA is TGTGCCAACCTGGACAGGATAAATGAAAAACTGTTTTTT. Translated, it reads CANLDRINEKLFF.